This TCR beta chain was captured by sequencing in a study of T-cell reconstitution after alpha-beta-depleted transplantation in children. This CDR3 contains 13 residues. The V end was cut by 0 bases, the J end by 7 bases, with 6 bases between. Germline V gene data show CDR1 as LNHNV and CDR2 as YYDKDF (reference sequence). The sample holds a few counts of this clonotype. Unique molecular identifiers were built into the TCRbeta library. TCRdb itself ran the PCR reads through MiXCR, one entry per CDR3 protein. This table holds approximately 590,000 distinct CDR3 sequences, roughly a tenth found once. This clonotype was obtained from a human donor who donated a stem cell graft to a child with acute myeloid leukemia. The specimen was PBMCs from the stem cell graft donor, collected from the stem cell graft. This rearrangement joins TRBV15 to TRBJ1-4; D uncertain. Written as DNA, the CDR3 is TGTGCCACCAGCAGAGATAATGGTGAAAAACTGTTTTTT. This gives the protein CATSRDNGEKLFF. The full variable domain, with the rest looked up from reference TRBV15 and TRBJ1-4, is DAMVIQNPRYQVTQFGKPVTLSCSQTLNHNVMYWYQQKSSQAPKLLFHYYDKDFNNEADTPDNFQSRRPNTSFCFLDIRSPGLGDTAMYLCATSRDNGEKLFFGSGTQLSVL.